The clone carrying this T cell receptor (beta chain) showed up just a few times. What it recognizes is unknown. The record originates from a study of beta chain features in type 1 diabetes. Study-wide background: On cell yields, gender and age, patients and healthy donors were similar. Examination spanned around 100,000,000 sorted cells from all samples.

Study results and limitations: Reduced insertions and increased deletions marked VDJ junctions in type 1 diabetes patients.

Investigators reverse transcribed all isolated RNA, so they sequenced expressed TCRB transcripts. Sequencing was performed with immunoSEQ multiplex PCR; in TCRdb, only in-frame clones are kept and a portion is missing. The table records 150,000 or so clones, 7% to 10% of them present only once. The CDR3 spans 15 residues. Germline CDR1 reads GTSNPN; CDR2 reads SVGIG (reference sequence). Trimming cost V 0 bases and J 4 bases, with 16 bases left between them. The rearrangement links TRBV30 to TRBJ2-7; D possibly corresponds to TRBD1 (6 bases). This receptor was taken from a man younger than 35 in good health. The sample comprised central memory CD4+ T cells from blood. The CDR3 DNA is TGTGCCTGGAGTGTAAACCAGGGGAAAGGGTACGAGCAGTACTTC. Its translation: CAWSVNQGKGYEQYF.